This T cell receptor beta chain was observed in a study of metastatic and nonmetastatic thyroid tumors. Across the whole study: From malignant and benign thyroid patients, repertoires in blood and in tumor or nodule tissue were compared.

How the authors handled the data: Clinicopathological groups supplied CDR3 differences that were used to build a distant-metastasis classifier for papillary thyroid cancer. TCRdb reanalyzed the PCR reads via MiXCR. Clone size and V and J calls follow TCRdb, not the original study. The repertoire includes some 22,000 clones, around 18% of them detected once, and 20% to 25% sits in the top ten. Prior to thyroid surgery, none of the patients had received any treatment. The sequenced sample consisted of blood. The source is a male donor with papillary thyroid cancer or a benign thyroid nodule (not recorded which). Some clones in this sample may be carry-over from other donors' samples.

The CDR3 sequence is CASIPSGPLRREQYF. The CDR3 DNA sequence: TGTGCCAGCATCCCGTCAGGCCCGCTACGGCGCGAGCAGTACTTC. This chain links TRBV5-8 with TRBJ2-7; D unclear. V was shortened by 6 bases and J by 6 bases, with 22 bases between the two germline ends. CDR3 length: 15 amino acids. Looked up from germline, CDR1 is SGHTS and CDR2 is YDEGEE.